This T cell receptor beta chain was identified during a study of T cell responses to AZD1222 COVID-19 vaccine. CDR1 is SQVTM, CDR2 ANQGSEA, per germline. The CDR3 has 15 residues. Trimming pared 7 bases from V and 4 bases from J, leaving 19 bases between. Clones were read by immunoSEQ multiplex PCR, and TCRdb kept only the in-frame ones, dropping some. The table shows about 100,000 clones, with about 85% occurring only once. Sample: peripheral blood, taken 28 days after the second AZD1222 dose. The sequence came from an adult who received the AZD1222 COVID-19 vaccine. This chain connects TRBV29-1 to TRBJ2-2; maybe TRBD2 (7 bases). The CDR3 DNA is TGCAGCGCGGGGGCAGCGGGATGGGGCACCGGGGAGCTGTTTTTT. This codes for CSAGAAGWGTGELFF.